Listed here are 9 T cell receptor beta chains from one sample, sequenced in a study of shared clonotypes between healthy human individuals. TCRdb's copy holds only in-frame clones and misses some; the assay was immunoSEQ multiplex PCR. The sample contains approximately 1,000,000 clones, roughly 80% of which appear only once. Material: memory CD4+ T cells from PBMCs. Subset here: CD45RA-negative fraction. The receptors derive from a man aged 18 to 29 in good health. Some clones in this sample may be carry-over from other donors' samples.

The genes are TRBV6-5 and TRBJ2-1; 9 bases line up with TRBD2. V gave up 5 bases and J gave up 2 bases; unmatched junction bases: 1. The V gene's germline CDR1 is MNHEY and CDR2 SVGAGI. There are 14 residues in the CDR3. The DNA for the CDR3 is TGTGCCAGCAGTGCGGGAGGGCCCTACAATGAGCAGTTCTTC. As protein: CASSAGGPYNEQFF.

Only one count was recorded for this clone. Other DNA sequences in the same sample also yield this CDR3. This chain joins TRBV28 and TRBJ1-2; D is ambiguous. V lost 2 bases and J lost 7, with 8 bases in between. The CDR3 is 12 residues long. The germline CDR1 and CDR2 sequences are MDHEN and SYDVKM. The CDR3 bases are TGTGCCAGCAGTTTAGTCGGTTCTGGCTACACCTTC. Translation gives CASSLVGSGYTF.

This clone was counted once. This chain connects TRBV28 to TRBJ1-1, with TRBD1 matching 9 bases. The CDR3 sequence is 18 residues long. V dropped 5 bases and J dropped 1; count of bases not matched to a gene: 14. The germline V gene has CDR1 MDHEN and CDR2 SYDVKM. This chain's CDR3 is CASSSSGRTGDWNTEAFF. As DNA, the CDR3 is TGTGCCAGCAGTAGTAGCGGCAGGACAGGGGATTGGAACACTGAAGCTTTCTTT.

The genes are TRBV7-2 and TRBJ1-1; D is uncertain. Germline CDR1 is SGHTA and CDR2 is FQGNSA. The CDR3 totals 13 residues. The ends were cut back, 2 bases at V and 8 bases at J, with 12 bases in the middle. The CDR3 DNA reads as TGTGCCAGCAGCTTAACAAGGTTCACGGAAGCTTTCTTT. It codes for CASSLTRFTEAFF.

About this clone itself: One base away lies a much larger clone, so this may be a sequencing read error. Other DNA sequences in the same sample also yield this CDR3. This chain uses TRBV7-2 with TRBJ2-5; TRBD2 matches at 13 bases. The germline gives CDR1 SGHTA, CDR2 FQGNSA. V shed 4 bases, J shed 4 bases, and the junction held 3 bases outside the gene matches. The CDR3 runs 15 residues. CDR3 region: CASSSRTSGRETQYF. The CDR3 DNA follows: TGTGCCAGCAGCTCCCGGACTAGCGGGAGAGAGACCCAGTACTTC.

The chain is built from TRBV11-2 and TRBJ2-1, with 11 nucleotides matching TRBD2. Looked up from germline, CDR1 is SGHAT and CDR2 is FQNNGV. There are 15 residues in the CDR3. After removal of 5 bases from V and 3 bases from J, the junction contained 3 bases not matched to a gene. CDR3 nucleotide sequence: TGTGCCAGCAGCCGGGGACTAGCGGTCTACAATGAGCAGTTCTTC. It translates to CASSRGLAVYNEQFF.

Only one count was recorded for this clone. The chain has TRBV28 and TRBJ1-1; the D gene is possibly TRBD1 (5 bases). CDR1 is MDHEN and CDR2 is SYDVKM in the germline V gene. V lost 1 base, J lost 5 bases, and 11 bases lay in between. The CDR3 runs 14 residues. In DNA, the CDR3 is TGTGCCAGCAGTTTATTTGGGGGAGGAACTGAAGCTTTCTTT. As protein: CASSLFGGGTEAFF.

This sequence joins TRBV7-6 and TRBJ1-1, with 7 bases that match TRBD1. Germline CDR1 and CDR2: SGHVS and FNYEAQ. V dropped 5 bases and J dropped 1; count of bases not matched to a gene: 4. There are 14 residues in the CDR3. The chain's CDR3 is CASSPTGENTEAFF. The CDR3 DNA follows: TGTGCCAGCAGCCCTACAGGGGAGAACACTGAAGCTTTCTTT.

This chain joins TRBV15 and TRBJ1-1; D is ambiguous. V was trimmed by 3 bases and J by 6 bases, leaving 14 bases between them. Looked up from germline, CDR1 is LNHNV and CDR2 is YYDKDF (reference sequence). This CDR3 region has 14 residues. CDR3: CATSSAQVLPEAFF. As DNA, the CDR3 is TGTGCCACCAGCAGTGCTCAGGTGCTCCCTGAAGCTTTCTTT.